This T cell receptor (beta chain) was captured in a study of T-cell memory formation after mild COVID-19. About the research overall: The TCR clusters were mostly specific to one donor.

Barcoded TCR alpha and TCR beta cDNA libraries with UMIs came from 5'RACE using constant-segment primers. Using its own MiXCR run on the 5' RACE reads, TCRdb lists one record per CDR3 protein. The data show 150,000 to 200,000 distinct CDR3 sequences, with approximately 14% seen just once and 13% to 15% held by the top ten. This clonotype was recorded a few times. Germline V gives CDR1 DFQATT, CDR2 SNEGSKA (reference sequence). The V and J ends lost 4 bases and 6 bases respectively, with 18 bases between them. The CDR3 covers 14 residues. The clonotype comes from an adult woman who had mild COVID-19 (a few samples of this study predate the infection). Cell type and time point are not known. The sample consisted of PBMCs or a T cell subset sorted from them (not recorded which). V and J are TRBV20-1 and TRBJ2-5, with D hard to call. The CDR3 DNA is TGCAGTGCTACGGTGGCTGGCCTCGAGAAGACCCAGTACTTC. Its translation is CSATVAGLEKTQYF.